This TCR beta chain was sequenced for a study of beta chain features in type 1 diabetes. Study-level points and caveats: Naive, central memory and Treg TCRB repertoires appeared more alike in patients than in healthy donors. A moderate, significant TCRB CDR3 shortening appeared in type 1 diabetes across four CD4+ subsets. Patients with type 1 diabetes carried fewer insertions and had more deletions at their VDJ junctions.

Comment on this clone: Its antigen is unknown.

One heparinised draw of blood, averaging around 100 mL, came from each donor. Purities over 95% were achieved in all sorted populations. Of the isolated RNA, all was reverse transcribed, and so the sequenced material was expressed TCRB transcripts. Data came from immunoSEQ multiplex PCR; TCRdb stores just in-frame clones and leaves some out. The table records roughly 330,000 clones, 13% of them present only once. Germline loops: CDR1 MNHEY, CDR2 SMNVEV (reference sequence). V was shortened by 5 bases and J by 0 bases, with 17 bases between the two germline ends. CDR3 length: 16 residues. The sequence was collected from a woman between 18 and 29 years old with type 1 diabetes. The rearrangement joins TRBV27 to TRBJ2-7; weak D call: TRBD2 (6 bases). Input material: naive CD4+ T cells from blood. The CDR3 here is CASSPQAGRDSYEQYF. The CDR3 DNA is TGTGCCAGCAGTCCCCAGGCGGGAAGGGACTCCTACGAGCAGTACTTC.